This paragraph reports one T cell receptor (beta chain). The target antigen is unknown. The repertoire was sequenced with immunoSEQ multiplex PCR; TCRdb's copy has only in-frame clones and lacks some. Among 1,500 to 2,000 clones listed, approximately 29% were seen once. This specimen belongs to a study of T cells in localized non-small cell lung cancer. Study-level findings and limits: The study detected a median about 57 of the top 100 tumor clones in adjacent lung. Adjacent uninvolved lung tissue had the highest T cell clonality, exceeding tumor.

CDR1 MNHGY and CDR2 SAAAGT come from the germline V gene. Trimming cost V 5 bases and J 4 bases, with 9 bases left between them. The CDR3 sequence is 12 residues long. Source: normal lung tissue next to the tumor, taken before any cancer treatment. J is TRBJ2-7 and V is TRBV6-8, with D perhaps TRBD2 (6 bases). The sequence derives from a woman aged 35 to 75 with stage III lung adenocarcinoma. CDR3: CASSGDLYEQYF. CDR3 nucleotides: TGTGCCAGCAGTGGGGACTTATACGAGCAGTACTTC.